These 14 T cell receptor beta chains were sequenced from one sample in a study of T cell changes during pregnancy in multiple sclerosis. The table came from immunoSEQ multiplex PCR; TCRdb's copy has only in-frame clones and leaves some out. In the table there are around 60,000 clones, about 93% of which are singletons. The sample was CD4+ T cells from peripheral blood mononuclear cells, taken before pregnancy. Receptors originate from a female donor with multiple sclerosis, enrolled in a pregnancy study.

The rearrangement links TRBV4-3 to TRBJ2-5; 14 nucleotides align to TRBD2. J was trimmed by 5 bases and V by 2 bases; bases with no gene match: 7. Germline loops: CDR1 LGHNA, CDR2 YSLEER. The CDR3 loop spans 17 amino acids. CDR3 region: CASSQSAGLAGEETQYF. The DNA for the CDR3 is TGCGCCAGCAGCCAATCCGCGGGACTAGCGGGAGAGGAGACCCAGTACTTC.

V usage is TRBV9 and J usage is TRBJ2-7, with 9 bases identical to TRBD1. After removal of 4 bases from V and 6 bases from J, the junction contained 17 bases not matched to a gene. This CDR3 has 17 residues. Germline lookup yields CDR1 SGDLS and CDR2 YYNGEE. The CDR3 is CASSPYEQGAVDREQYF. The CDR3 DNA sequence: TGTGCCAGCAGCCCCTATGAACAGGGGGCAGTGGATCGCGAGCAGTACTTC.

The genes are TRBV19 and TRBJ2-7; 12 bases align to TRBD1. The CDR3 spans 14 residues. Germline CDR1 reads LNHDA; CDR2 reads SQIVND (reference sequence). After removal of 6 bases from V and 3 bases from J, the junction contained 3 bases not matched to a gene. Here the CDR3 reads CASRGTGGFYEQYF. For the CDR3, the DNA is TGTGCCAGTAGGGGGACAGGGGGCTTCTACGAGCAGTACTTC.

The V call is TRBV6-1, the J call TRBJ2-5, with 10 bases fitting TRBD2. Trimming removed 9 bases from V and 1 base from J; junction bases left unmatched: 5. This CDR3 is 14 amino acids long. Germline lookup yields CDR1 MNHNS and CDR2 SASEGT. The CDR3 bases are TGTGCCAGTCGACTAGCGGGTTTCCAAGAGACCCAGTACTTC. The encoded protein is CASRLAGFQETQYF.

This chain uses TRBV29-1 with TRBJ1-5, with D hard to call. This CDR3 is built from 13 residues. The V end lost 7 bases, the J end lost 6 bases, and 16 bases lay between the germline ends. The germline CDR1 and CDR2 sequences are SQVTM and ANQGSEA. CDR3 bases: TGCAGCGCCTCGACCAGTCGAGGTCAGCCCCAGCATTTT. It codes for CSASTSRGQPQHF.

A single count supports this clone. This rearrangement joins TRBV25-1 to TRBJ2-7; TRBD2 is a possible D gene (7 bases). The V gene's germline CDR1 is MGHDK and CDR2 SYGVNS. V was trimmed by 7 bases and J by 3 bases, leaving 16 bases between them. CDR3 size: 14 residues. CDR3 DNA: TGTGCCAGCAACACTCAGGGGAGGGGCTACGAGCAGTACTTC. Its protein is CASNTQGRGYEQYF.

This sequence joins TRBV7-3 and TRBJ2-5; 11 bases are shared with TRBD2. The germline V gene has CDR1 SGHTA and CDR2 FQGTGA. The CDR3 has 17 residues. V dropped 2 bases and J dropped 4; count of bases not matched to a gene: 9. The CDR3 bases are TGTGCCAGCAGCTTAGGGGCCCTAGCGGGAGGTCGAGAGACCCAGTACTTC. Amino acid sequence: CASSLGALAGGRETQYF.

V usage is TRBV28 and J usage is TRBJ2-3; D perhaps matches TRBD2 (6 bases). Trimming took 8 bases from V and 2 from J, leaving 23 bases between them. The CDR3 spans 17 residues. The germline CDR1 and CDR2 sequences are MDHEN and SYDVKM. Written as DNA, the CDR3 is TGTGCCAGCCCACCACACGTTGCGGGGAGTCCCACAGATACGCAGTATTTT. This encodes CASPPHVAGSPTDTQYF.

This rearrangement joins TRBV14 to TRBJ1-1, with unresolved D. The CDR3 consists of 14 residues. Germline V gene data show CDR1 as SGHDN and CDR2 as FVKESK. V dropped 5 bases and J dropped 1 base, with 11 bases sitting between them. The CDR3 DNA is TGTGCCAGCAGCTTAAGGGCGGGGAACACTGAAGCTTTCTTT. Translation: CASSLRAGNTEAFF.

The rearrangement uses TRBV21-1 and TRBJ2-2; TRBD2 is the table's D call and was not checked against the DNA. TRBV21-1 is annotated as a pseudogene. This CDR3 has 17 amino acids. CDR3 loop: CASSKILPLVGTGELFF. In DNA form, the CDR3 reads TGTGCCAGCAGCAAGATTTTACCCCTAGTGGGTACCGGGGAGCTGTTTTTT.

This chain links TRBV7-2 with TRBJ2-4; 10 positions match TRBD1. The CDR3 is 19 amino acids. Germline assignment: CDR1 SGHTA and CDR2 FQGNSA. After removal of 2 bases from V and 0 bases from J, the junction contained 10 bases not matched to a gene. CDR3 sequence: CASSLRSGTGALAKNIQYF. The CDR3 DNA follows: TGTGCCAGCAGCTTACGATCCGGGACAGGGGCATTAGCCAAAAACATTCAGTACTTC.

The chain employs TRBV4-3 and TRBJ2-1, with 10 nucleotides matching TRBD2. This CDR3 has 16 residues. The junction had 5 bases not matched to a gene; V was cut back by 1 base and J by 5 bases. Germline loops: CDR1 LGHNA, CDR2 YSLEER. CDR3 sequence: CASSQVGGLANNEQFF. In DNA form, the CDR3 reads TGCGCCAGCAGCCAAGTTGGGGGACTAGCGAACAATGAGCAGTTCTTC.

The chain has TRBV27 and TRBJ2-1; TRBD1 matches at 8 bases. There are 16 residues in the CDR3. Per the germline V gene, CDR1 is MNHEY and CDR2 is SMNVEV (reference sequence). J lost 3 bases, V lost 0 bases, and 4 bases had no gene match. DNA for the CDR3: TGTGCCAGCAGTTTATCGGACAGGGCAATCTACAATGAGCAGTTCTTC. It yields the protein CASSLSDRAIYNEQFF.

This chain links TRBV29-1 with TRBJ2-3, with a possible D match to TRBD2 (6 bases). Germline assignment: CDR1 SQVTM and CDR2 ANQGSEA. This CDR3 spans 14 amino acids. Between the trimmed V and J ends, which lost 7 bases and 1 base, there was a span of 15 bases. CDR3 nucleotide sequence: TGCAGCGCCCGGAGGGCCCCTGGCACAGATACGCAGTATTTT. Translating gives CSARRAPGTDTQYF.